The clone carrying this TCR beta chain was counted at least ten times. What it binds is not known. RNA transcripts provided the template for amplifying TCR beta CDR3 regions. The library came from an HTBI-primed first-round RT-PCR and a second-round multiplex PCR. MiXCR was run by TCRdb on the multiplex PCR reads, yielding one entry per CDR3 protein. The sample lists more than 300,000 distinct CDR3 sequences; roughly 14% were seen once. This sample is drawn from a study of Graves' ophthalmopathy and Graves' hyperthyroidism. Study-level points and caveats: Classification of ophthalmopathy versus stable hyperthyroidism by a 13-signature model yielded around 91% sensitivity and about 83% specificity. The blood repertoire also included most expanded thyroid clonotypes above 0.001 frequency.

V was cut by 3 bases and J by 0 bases, with 8 bases left in between. The CDR3 totals 14 residues. Hyperthyroidism showing no ophthalmopathy within 18 months of follow-up was stable. Diagnostic conclusions were grounded in clinical symptoms, serum thyroxine, TRAb, thyroid ultrasound and orbital computed tomography. This sequence was found in a woman under 30 with stable Graves' hyperthyroidism. The chain employs TRBV12-3 or TRBV12-4 and TRBJ1-1, with a possible D match to TRBD1 (5 bases). The sequenced sample consisted of peripheral blood. Written as DNA, the CDR3 is TGTGCCAGCAGTTTCCAGGACATGAACACTGAAGCTTTCTTT. Its protein product is CASSFQDMNTEAFF.